The T cell receptor (beta chain) described here comes from a study of technical replicates of blood from a few donors. Method: immunoSEQ multiplex PCR; TCRdb's copy keeps in-frame clones and lacks some. The profile shows 65,000 to 90,000 clones, 65% to 90% of them singletons. After removal of 4 bases from V and 5 bases from J, the junction contained 7 bases not matched to a gene. There are 15 residues in the CDR3. The germline CDR1 and CDR2 sequences are SGHNT and YENEEA. The source material was PBMCs. J is TRBJ2-2 and V is TRBV11-3; TRBD1 matches at 7 bases. This clonotype was sampled from a human donor in good health. Some clones in this sample may be carry-over from other donors' samples. Here the CDR3 DNA reads TGTGCCAGCAGCTCCCGGACAGGTTCAACCGGGGAGCTGTTTTTT. This gives the protein CASSSRTGSTGELFF.